Presented here are 21 T cell receptor beta chains from one specimen sequenced in a study of blood T cell repertoires in COVID-19. The assay was immunoSEQ multiplex PCR, and TCRdb's table has in-frame clones only and misses some. The sample carries tens of thousands of clones, 70% to 90% recorded once. The sample taken for sequencing was peripheral blood. These receptors came from a man older than 75 with COVID-19, enrolled during active disease.

This sequence joins TRBV6-1 and TRBJ2-1; 7 bases agree with TRBD1. This CDR3 has 16 residues. CDR1 and CDR2 from the germline V gene are MNHNS and SASEGT. J gave up 4 bases and V 1 base, and 7 bases lay outside the gene matches. CDR3 DNA sequence: TGTGCCAGCAGTGAAGGGGACAGCCCTCGGTACAATGAGCAGTTCTTC. Translating gives CASSEGDSPRYNEQFF.

The V and J genes are TRBV19 and TRBJ2-7; 7 bases map to TRBD2. The germline V gene encodes CDR1 LNHDA and CDR2 SQIVND (reference sequence). Trimming at V came to 9 bases and at J to 6 bases, leaving 11 bases not matched to a gene. The CDR3 consists of 13 residues. In DNA form, the CDR3 reads TGTGCCAGCCGTCCCAGGGACTACTCCGAGCAGTACTTC. Translated, it gives CASRPRDYSEQYF.

The rearrangement uses TRBV5-1 and TRBJ2-7, with 11 bases identical to TRBD2. Germline loops: CDR1 SGHRS, CDR2 YFSETQ. V shed 3 bases, J shed 4 bases, and the junction held 3 bases outside the gene matches. The CDR3 sequence is 14 residues long. In DNA, the CDR3 is TGCGCCAGCAGCTCAGGGACTAGCGGATACGAGCAGTACTTC. Translated, it gives CASSSGTSGYEQYF.

V gene TRBV4-3 combines with J gene TRBJ2-1, with 7 bases matching TRBD1. Per germline, CDR1 LGHNA and CDR2 YSLEER. The length of the CDR3 is 15 residues. The V segment lost 4 bases and the J segment 5 bases; nucleotides outside the gene matches: 8. The CDR3 DNA reads TGCGCCAGCAGCCTCCGACAGGGCGGACACAATGAGCAGTTCTTC. Translation gives CASSLRQGGHNEQFF.

The rearrangement uses TRBV3-1 (or the pseudogene TRBV3-2) and TRBJ1-1; maybe TRBD1 (5 bases). The germline V gene has CDR1 LGHDT and CDR2 YNNKEL (reference sequence). V lost 0 bases and J lost 4, with 9 bases in between. This CDR3 region has 14 residues. The CDR3 DNA is TGTGCCAGCAGCCAAGATTGGGGGGGCACTGAAGCTTTCTTT. Translation gives CASSQDWGGTEAFF.

The CDR3: CASSRAGNTGELFF. The CDR3, as DNA: TGTGCCAGCAGTCGGGCGGGGAACACCGGGGAGCTGTTTTTT. This rearrangement joins TRBV6-5 to TRBJ2-2; weak D call: TRBD2 (5 bases). The CDR3 totals 14 residues. V was pared by 5 bases and J by 1 base, with 8 bases between. The germline CDR1 and CDR2 sequences are MNHEY and SVGAGI.

The chain is built from TRBV6-5 and TRBJ2-5; 8 positions match TRBD1. The V segment lost 6 bases and the J segment 4 bases; nucleotides outside the gene matches: 7. Germline CDR1 MNHEY, CDR2 SVGAGI. The length of the CDR3 is 14 residues. DNA of the CDR3: TGTGCCAGCAGCTTCGGACAGGGTCGAGAGACCCAGTACTTC. Translation gives CASSFGQGRETQYF.

The chain carries TRBV5-1 and TRBJ2-3; 10 positions match TRBD1. The ends lost 5 bases at V and 1 base at J; junction bases unmatched: 10. Germline loops: CDR1 SGHRS, CDR2 YFSETQ. The CDR3 runs to 17 residues. The CDR3 region is CASSPGTGAIRTDTQYF. CDR3 DNA: TGCGCCAGCAGTCCGGGGACAGGGGCCATTCGCACAGATACGCAGTATTTT. The full variable domain, completed using reference TRBV5-1 and TRBJ2-3, is KAGVTQTPRYLIKTRGQQVTLSCSPISGHRSVSWYQQTPGQGLQFLFEYFSETQRNKGNFPGRFSGRQFSNSRSEMNVSTLELGDSALYLCASSPGTGAIRTDTQYFGPGTRLTVL.

The rearrangement joins TRBV6-6 to TRBJ2-3; 9 nucleotides align to TRBD2. The CDR3 sequence is 15 residues long. The V gene's germline CDR1 is MNHNY and CDR2 SVGAGI (reference sequence). The V and J ends lost 2 bases and 1 base, in that order; junction bases with no gene match: 1. CDR3 region: CASSYASGGTDTQYF. The CDR3 coding sequence is TGTGCCAGCAGTTACGCTAGCGGGGGCACAGATACGCAGTATTTT.

The V call is TRBV4-1, the J call TRBJ1-5, with 9 bases identical to TRBD1. CDR3 length: 15 amino acids. Germline values: CDR1 MGHRA, CDR2 YSYEKL. Trimming cost V 0 bases and J 7 bases; bases outside gene matches: 4. This CDR3 is CASSQEDRGNQPQHF. The DNA of the CDR3 is TGCGCCAGCAGCCAAGAAGACAGGGGGAACCAGCCCCAGCATTTT.

V and J are TRBV5-1 and TRBJ1-1, with 11 bases that match TRBD1. The CDR3 length is 16 residues. Germline V gene data show CDR1 as SGHRS and CDR2 as YFSETQ. The trim removed 4 bases at V and 3 bases at J, leaving 8 bases unmatched. CDR3 nucleotide sequence: TGCGCCAGCAGCCCCTGGACAGGGGGCGGCTACACTGAAGCTTTCTTT. Translating it yields CASSPWTGGGYTEAFF.

The J gene is TRBJ1-1, the V gene TRBV28; 12 positions match TRBD1. Germline trimming cut 5 bases from V and 1 base from J; bases unmatched to any gene: 8. The CDR3 extends over 17 amino acids. Germline CDR1 and CDR2: MDHEN and SYDVKM. The CDR3 DNA sequence: TGTGCCAGCAGTCCCCTACCGGGACAGGGGGCGAACACTGAAGCTTTCTTT. As protein: CASSPLPGQGANTEAFF.

CDR3 residues: CASSLDRKETQYF. The CDR3 coding sequence is TGTGCCAGCAGTTTAGACAGGAAAGAGACCCAGTACTTC. The gene calls are TRBV12-3 or TRBV12-4 and TRBJ2-5, with TRBD1 as a possible D gene (5 bases). The CDR3 sequence is 13 residues long. With 1 base removed from V and 3 bases from J, the gap between germline ends came to 6 bases.

The chain employs TRBV5-4 and TRBJ2-3; 7 bases fit TRBD1. The CDR3 consists of 14 residues. V shed 3 bases and J 5 bases; nucleotides not matched to a gene: 6. Germline CDR1 and CDR2: SGHNT and YYREEE (reference sequence). The CDR3 DNA reads TGTGCCAGCAGCTCACAGGGGAACGGAGATACGCAGTATTTT. Amino acid sequence: CASSSQGNGDTQYF.

This sequence joins TRBV6-2 or TRBV6-3 and TRBJ1-5, with 8 positions matching TRBD1. Germline assignment: CDR1 MNHEY and CDR2 SVGEGT. This CDR3 is 17 amino acids long. Trimming at V came to 6 bases and at J to 0 bases, leaving 10 bases not matched to a gene. CDR3 protein: CASSPGQGAASNQPQHF. The CDR3 DNA reads TGTGCCAGCAGCCCTGGGCAGGGGGCAGCTAGCAATCAGCCCCAGCATTTT.

The rearrangement joins TRBV5-1 to TRBJ2-2; tentatively, D is TRBD1 (6 bases). The germline V gene encodes CDR1 SGHRS and CDR2 YFSETQ. The CDR3 extends over 14 amino acids. Trimming pared 2 bases from V and 6 bases from J, leaving 11 bases between. The CDR3 is CASSLYSGAGELFF. In nucleotides, the CDR3 is TGCGCCAGCAGCTTATACTCAGGGGCCGGGGAGCTGTTTTTT.

The rearrangement links TRBV18 to TRBJ2-7; D ambiguous. The CDR3 consists of 13 residues. CDR1 and CDR2 (germline): KGHSH, LQKENI. V was pared by 4 bases and J by 6 bases, with 13 bases between. DNA of the CDR3: TGTGCCAGCTCACTACTAATCCGGAGCGAGCAGTACTTC. Amino acid sequence: CASSLLIRSEQYF.

J is TRBJ1-5 and V is TRBV9; 9 nucleotides match TRBD1. Germline CDR1 is SGDLS and CDR2 is YYNGEE. The V gene end was trimmed by 3 bases and the J gene end by 3 bases; junction bases not matched to a gene: 4. The CDR3 sequence is 15 residues long. The CDR3 DNA reads TGTGCCAGCAGCGCCGGGGACAGGGTCAATCAGCCCCAGCATTTT. As protein: CASSAGDRVNQPQHF.

The rearrangement uses TRBV10-3 and TRBJ2-1; possibly TRBD2 for D (6 bases). Trimming took 3 bases from V and 4 from J, leaving 7 bases between them. The length of the CDR3 is 13 residues. Germline CDR1 reads ENHRY; CDR2 reads SYGVKD. The CDR3 loop reads CAISDGTYNEQFF. The CDR3 coding sequence is TGTGCCATCAGTGACGGGACTTACAATGAGCAGTTCTTC.

The chain couples TRBV5-4 to TRBJ2-3; D is perhaps TRBD1 (6 bases). Deletions cut 6 bases from V and 2 bases from J, with 16 bases between. Germline V gene data show CDR1 as SGHNT and CDR2 as YYREEE (reference sequence). This CDR3 has 15 residues. The CDR3 nucleotides read TGTGCCAGCAACATATGGTCAGGGGACACAGATACGCAGTATTTT. Protein product: CASNIWSGDTDTQYF. Full variable domain (rest looked up from reference TRBV5-4 and TRBJ2-3): ETGVTQSPTHLIKTRGQQVTLRCSSQSGHNTVSWYQQALGQGPQFIFQYYREEENGRGNFPPRFSGLQFPNYSSELNVNALELDDSALYLCASNIWSGDTDTQYFGPGTRLTVL.

The rearrangement joins TRBV19 to TRBJ1-2, with 10 bases lining up with TRBD1. The CDR3 runs 17 residues. The ends lost 5 bases at V and 2 bases at J; junction bases unmatched: 11. Germline values: CDR1 LNHDA, CDR2 SQIVND (reference sequence). Here the CDR3 reads CASSVISGTGANYGYTF. As DNA, the CDR3 is TGTGCCAGTAGTGTTATCTCCGGGACAGGGGCAAACTATGGCTACACCTTC.